The rows below give T cell receptor beta chains drawn from one sample of a study of cytomegalovirus exposure and HLA in healthy donors. Method: immunoSEQ multiplex PCR; TCRdb's copy keeps in-frame clones and lacks some. The sample lists 100,000 to 150,000 clones, about 8% seen once, with 6% to 7.5% in the top ten. Sequenced sample: PBMCs. These receptors came from a woman in her thirties or forties in good health and CMV-seropositive. The CDR3 runs from the conserved cysteine through the conserved F or W.

V,CDR3
TRBV11-2,CASSWDSHYGYTF
TRBV2,CASSVSRGGLNEQFF
TRBV7-7,CASSMDRDTEAFF
TRBV6-1,CASSDPGQRPQHF
TRBV5-6,CASSAYLDRETEAFF
TRBV27,CASSLQANTEAFF
TRBV30,CAWSGEQGDSPLHF
TRBV10-3,CAISNTGITGELFF
TRBV18,CASSPSTGAAEKLFF
TRBV28,CASRLQGTLHEQYF
TRBV7-9,CASSPLQRGEKLFF
TRBV5-6,CASSPQGIPTEQYF
TRBV4-1,CASSQSSGGAYNEQFF
TRBV7-9,CASSLRGIEAFF
TRBV25-1,CASSGTGGDYGYTF
TRBV7-7,CASSLSQDSSYEQYF
TRBV10-2,CASSSGSEAFF
TRBV5-1,CASSLAERPYEQYF
TRBV18,CASSPTWDISQAFF
TRBV11-3,CASSLHPNTEAFF
TRBV6-5,CASYRGDTEAFF
TRBV30,CAWSGGGSYEQYF
TRBV7-9,CASSLSRGGEKLFF
TRBV14,CASSLRQSHQETQYF
TRBV2,CASREGYEQYF
TRBV5-6,CASTASGGQNYGYTF
TRBV6-5,CASRTSRSGEGGYTF
TRBV19,CASMTFVGAANTGELFF
TRBV6-4,CASSDSGHSSYNEQFF
TRBV18,CASSPLITGGKGYEQYF
TRBV29-1,CSAGGTNQPQHF
TRBV2,CASSEGGQGEAFF
TRBV27,CASSQTSGYNEQFF
TRBV7-9,CASSLVLQGEAFF
TRBV7-7,CASSSLTSGGGNTGELFF
TRBV27,CASSLGRGKTEAFF
TRBV2,CASSGQGMNTEAFF
TRBV6-5,CASSGDRGTGGYTF
TRBV5-5,CASSSQPDRTGTEAFF
TRBV18,CASSPGVRTDTQYF
TRBV6-5,CASSYGGQGTEAFF
TRBV9,CASSVAASGGFNEQFF
TRBV7-9,CASGRTDTQYF
TRBV6-6,CASSLRQGGSNQPQHF
TRBV11-3,CASSLAQGSGEQYF
TRBV5-1,CASSLLTGTVHGYTF
TRBV29-1,CSVEGRVNTEAFF
TRBV15,CATSDPGQMNTEAFF
TRBV19,CASTGTSGTYEQYF
TRBV4-2,CASSQVVDRGNTEAFF